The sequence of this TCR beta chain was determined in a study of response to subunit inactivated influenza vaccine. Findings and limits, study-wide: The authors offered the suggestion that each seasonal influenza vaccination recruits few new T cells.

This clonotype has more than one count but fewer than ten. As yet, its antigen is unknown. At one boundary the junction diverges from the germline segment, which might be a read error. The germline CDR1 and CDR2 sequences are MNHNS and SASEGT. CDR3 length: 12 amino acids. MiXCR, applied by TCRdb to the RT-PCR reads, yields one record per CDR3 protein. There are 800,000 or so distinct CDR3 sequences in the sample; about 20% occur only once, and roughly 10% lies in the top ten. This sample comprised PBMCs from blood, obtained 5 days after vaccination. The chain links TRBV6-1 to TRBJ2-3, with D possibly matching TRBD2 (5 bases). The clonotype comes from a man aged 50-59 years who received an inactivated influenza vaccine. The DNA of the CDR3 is TGTGCCAGCAGGCCTAGCACAGATGCGCAGTATTTT. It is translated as CASRPSTDAQYF.